This T cell receptor (beta chain) stems from a study of control samples from healthy donors and cancer patients. The V and J ends lost 5 bases and 5 bases respectively, with 10 bases between them. The CDR3 spans 13 residues. CDR1 is SGHRS, CDR2 YFSETQ, per germline. Method: immunoSEQ multiplex PCR; TCRdb's copy keeps in-frame clones and lacks some. Of some 130,000 clones in the sample, 85% to 90% were seen once. Material for sequencing was PBMCs. This chain joins TRBV5-1 and TRBJ1-4; D perhaps matches TRBD1 (5 bases). The sequence was obtained from a man between 45 and 60 years old with head and neck cancer. The CDR3 region is CASRGAGNEKLFF. The CDR3 DNA sequence: TGCGCCAGCAGAGGAGCAGGGAATGAAAAACTGTTTTTT.